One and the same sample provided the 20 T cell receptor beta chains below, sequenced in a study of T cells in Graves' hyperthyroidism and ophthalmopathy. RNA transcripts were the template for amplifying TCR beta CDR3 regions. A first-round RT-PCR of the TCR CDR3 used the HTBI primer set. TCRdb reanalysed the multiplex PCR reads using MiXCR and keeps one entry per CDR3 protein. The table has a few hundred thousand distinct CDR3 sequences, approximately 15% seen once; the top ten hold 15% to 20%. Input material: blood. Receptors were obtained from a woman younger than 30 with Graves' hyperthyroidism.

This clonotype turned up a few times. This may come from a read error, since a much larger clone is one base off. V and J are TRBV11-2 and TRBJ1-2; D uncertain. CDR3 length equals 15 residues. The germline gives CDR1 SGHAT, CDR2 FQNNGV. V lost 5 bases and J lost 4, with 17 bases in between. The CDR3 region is CASSPLRSRVYGYTF. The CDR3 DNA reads TGTGCCAGCAGCCCCTTGAGGTCAAGAGTCTATGGCTACACCTTC.

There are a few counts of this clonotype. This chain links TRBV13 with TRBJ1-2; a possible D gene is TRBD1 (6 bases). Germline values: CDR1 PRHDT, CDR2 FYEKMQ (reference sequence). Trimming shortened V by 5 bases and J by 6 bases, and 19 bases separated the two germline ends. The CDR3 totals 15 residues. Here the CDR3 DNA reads TGTGCCAGCAGCCCAAAAAACACAGGGTTGGATGGCTACACCTTC. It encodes CASSPKNTGLDGYTF.

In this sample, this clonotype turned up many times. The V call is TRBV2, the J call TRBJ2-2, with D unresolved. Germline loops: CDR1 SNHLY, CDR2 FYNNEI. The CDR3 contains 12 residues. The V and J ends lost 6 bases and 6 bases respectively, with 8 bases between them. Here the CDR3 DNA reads TGTGCCAGCAGCAACCCGGCCGGGGAGCTGTTTTTT. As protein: CASSNPAGELFF.

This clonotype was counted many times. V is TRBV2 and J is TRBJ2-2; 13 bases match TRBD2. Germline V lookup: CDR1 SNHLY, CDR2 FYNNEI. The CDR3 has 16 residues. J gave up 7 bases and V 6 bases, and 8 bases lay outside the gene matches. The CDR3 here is CASRELAGGSGGELFF. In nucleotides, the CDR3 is TGTGCCAGCAGAGAACTAGCGGGAGGGTCAGGCGGGGAGCTGTTTTTT.

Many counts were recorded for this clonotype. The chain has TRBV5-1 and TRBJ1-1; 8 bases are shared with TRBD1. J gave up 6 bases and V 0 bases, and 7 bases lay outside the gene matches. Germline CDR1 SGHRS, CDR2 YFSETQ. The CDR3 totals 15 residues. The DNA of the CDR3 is TGCGCCAGCAGCTTGGGGGCCCCGACAGGGGCTGAAGCTTTCTTT. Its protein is CASSLGAPTGAEAFF.

The CDR3 protein is CSVHTGGAGQPQHF. The CDR3 DNA sequence: TGCAGCGTGCACACAGGGGGCGCGGGGCAGCCCCAGCATTTT. The rearrangement links TRBV29-1 to TRBJ1-5, with 9 nucleotides matching TRBD1. J was trimmed by 7 bases and V by 6 bases; bases with no gene match: 10. The CDR3 consists of 14 residues. Germline CDR1 reads SQVTM; CDR2 reads ANQGSEA.

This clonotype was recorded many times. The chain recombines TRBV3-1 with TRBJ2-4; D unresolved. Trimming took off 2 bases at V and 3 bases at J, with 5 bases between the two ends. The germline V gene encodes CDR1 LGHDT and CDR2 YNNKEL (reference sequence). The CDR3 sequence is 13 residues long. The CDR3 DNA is TGTGCCAGCAGCCAATCCGACAAAAACATTCAGTACTTC. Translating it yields CASSQSDKNIQYF. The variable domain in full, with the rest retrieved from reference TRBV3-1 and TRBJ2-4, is DTAVSQTPKYLVTQMGNDKSIKCEQNLGHDTMYWYKQDSKKFLKIMFSYNNKELIINETVPNRFSPKSPDKAHLNLHINSLELGDSAVYFCASSQSDKNIQYFGAGTRLSVL.

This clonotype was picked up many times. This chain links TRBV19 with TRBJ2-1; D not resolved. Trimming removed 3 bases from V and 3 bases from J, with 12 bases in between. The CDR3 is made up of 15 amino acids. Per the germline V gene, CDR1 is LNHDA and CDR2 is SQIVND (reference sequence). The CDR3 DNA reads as TGTGCCAGTAGTATGGTAGGGTCCGTCTACAATGAGCAGTTCTTC. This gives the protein CASSMVGSVYNEQFF.

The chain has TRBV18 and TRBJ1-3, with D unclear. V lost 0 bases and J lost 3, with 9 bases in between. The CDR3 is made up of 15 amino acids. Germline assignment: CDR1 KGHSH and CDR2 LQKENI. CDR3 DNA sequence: TGTGCCAGCTCACCACCTATACGCATTGGAAACACCATATATTTT. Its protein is CASSPPIRIGNTIYF.

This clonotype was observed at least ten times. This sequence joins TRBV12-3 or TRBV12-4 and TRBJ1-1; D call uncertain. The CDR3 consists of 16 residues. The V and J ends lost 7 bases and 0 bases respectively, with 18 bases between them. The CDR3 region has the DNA TGTGCCAGCATCGCGGGCCCTACAAACATGAACACTGAAGCTTTCTTT. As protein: CASIAGPTNMNTEAFF.

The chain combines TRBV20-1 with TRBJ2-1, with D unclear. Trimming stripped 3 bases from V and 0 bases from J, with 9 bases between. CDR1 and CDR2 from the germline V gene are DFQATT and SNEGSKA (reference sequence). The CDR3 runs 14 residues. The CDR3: CSASAGSSYNEQFF. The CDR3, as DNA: TGCAGTGCTAGTGCAGGCAGCTCCTACAATGAGCAGTTCTTC.

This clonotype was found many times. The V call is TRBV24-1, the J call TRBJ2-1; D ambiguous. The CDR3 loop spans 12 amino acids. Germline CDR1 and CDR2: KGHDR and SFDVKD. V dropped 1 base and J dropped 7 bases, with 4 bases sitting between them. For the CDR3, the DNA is TGTGCCACCAGTGATTTAGGGAATGAGCAGTTCTTC. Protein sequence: CATSDLGNEQFF.

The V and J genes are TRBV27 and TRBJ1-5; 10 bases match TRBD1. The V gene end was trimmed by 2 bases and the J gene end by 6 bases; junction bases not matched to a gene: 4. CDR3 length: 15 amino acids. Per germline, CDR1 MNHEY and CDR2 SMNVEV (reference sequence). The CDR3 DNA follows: TGTGCCAGCAGTTTACAGGGACAGGGGAGTCAGCCCCAGCATTTT. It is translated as CASSLQGQGSQPQHF.

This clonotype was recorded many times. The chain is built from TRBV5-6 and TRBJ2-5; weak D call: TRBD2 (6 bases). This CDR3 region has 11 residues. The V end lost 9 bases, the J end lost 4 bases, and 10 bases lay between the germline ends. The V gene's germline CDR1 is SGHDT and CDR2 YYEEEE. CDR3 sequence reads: CATSSGETQYF. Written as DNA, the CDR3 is TGTGCCACCAGTAGCGGAGAGACCCAGTACTTC.

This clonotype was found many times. The CDR3 coding sequence is TGTGCCAGCAGTGGGACTAGCGGGAGGCCCCTCTCCTACGAGCAGTACTTC. It codes for CASSGTSGRPLSYEQYF. The chain links TRBV6-1 to TRBJ2-7; 14 nucleotides line up with TRBD2. V was pared by 4 bases and J by 0 bases, with 5 bases of the junction left unmatched. The germline CDR1 and CDR2 sequences are MNHNS and SASEGT. This CDR3 is built from 17 residues.

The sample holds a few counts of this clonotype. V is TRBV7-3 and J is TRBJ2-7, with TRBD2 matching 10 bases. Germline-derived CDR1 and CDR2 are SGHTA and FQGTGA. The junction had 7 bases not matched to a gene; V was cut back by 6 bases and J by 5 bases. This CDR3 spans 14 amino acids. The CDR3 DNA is TGTGCCAGCAGGGTAGCGGGAGGTTCCAACGAGCAGTACTTC. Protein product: CASRVAGGSNEQYF.

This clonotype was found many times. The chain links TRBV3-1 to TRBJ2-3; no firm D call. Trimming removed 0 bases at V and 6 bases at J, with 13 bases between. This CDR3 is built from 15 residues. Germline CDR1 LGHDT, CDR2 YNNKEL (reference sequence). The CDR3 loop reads CASSQDRLLRDTQYF. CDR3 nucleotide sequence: TGTGCCAGCAGCCAAGATAGACTGCTCAGGGATACGCAGTATTTT.

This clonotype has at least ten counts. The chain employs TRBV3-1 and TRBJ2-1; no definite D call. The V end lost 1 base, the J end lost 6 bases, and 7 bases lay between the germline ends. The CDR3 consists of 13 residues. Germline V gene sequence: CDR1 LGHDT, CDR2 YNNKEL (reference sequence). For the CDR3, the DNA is TGTGCCAGCAGCCAAGCCTCCGTCAATGAGCAGTTCTTC. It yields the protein CASSQASVNEQFF.

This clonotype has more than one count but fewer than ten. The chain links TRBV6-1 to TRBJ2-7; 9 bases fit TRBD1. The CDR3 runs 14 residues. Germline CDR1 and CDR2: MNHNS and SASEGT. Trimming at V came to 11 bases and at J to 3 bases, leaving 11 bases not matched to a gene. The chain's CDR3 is CAGTGGPQNYEQYF. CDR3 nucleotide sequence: TGTGCCGGCACAGGGGGCCCTCAAAACTACGAGCAGTACTTC.

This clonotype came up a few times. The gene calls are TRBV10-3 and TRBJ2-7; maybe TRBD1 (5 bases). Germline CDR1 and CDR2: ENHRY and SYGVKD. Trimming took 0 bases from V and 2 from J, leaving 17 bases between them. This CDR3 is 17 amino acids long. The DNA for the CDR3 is TGTGCCATCAGTGAGTCGATGGAGCGTCAGGGTCCCTACGAGCAGTACTTC. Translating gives CAISESMERQGPYEQYF.